These T cell receptor beta chains were read from a single sample in a study of read filtering for tumor transcriptome and immune sequencing. One entry per CDR3 protein results from TCRdb running MiXCR on the reads. The sample lists roughly 93,000 distinct CDR3 sequences; around a fifth were seen once. Sequencing was carried out using a population of CD138-negative cells sorted from bone marrow. These receptors originate from a donor aged 40 or over with multiple myeloma. CDR3s include the opening cysteine and the closing phenylalanine or tryptophan. D genes are given only for firm matches. Size tells how often a clone was seen (once, few, many) or the class of an expanded clone, and some rows leave it out.

TRBD1	many	TRBV19	TRBJ1-5	TGTGCCAGTAGTGGGGACAGGGGCAAGCCCCAGCATTTT	CASSGDRGKPQHF
NA	many	TRBV10-3	TRBJ2-7	TGTGCCATCAACCAGGGGTCTGGGAACGAGCAGTACTTC	CAINQGSGNEQYF
TRBD1	many	TRBV28	TRBJ2-1	TGTGCCAGCAGTGTGGCCGCCGGGACAGTAAACAATGAGCAGTTCTTC	CASSVAAGTVNNEQFF
NA	many	TRBV7-3	TRBJ1-1	TGTGCCAGCAGCGCCCCTACAGGGAGGGGACAGAACACTGAAGCTTTCTTT	CASSAPTGRGQNTEAFF
TRBD1	NA	TRBV5-1	TRBJ2-3	TGCGCCAGCAGCTCCAGGGGGCTTGGCACAGATACGCAGTATTTT	CASSSRGLGTDTQYF
NA	few	TRBV6-2/TRBV6-3	TRBJ1-5	TGTGCCAGCTCCAGGCCGGGTATTTTCCAGCCCCAGCATTTT	CASSRPGIFQPQHF
NA	NA	TRBV5-1	TRBJ2-7	TGCGCCAGCAGCTTGGTTTCAGATACCTACGAGCAGTACTTC	CASSLVSDTYEQYF
NA	many	TRBV18	TRBJ2-5	TGTGCCAGCTCACCCCTGATGACGGTGAAGACCCAGTACTTC	CASSPLMTVKTQYF
TRBD1	many	TRBV7-3	TRBJ2-1	TGTGCCAGCAGCTTGACAGGGCAATCCTACAATGAGCAGTTCTTC	CASSLTGQSYNEQFF
TRBD2	medium-sized	TRBV28	TRBJ2-1	TGTGCCAGCCTCGGGACTAGCAGATGGAATGAGCAGTTCTTC	CASLGTSRWNEQFF
NA	many	TRBV20-1	TRBJ2-5	TGCAGTGCTAGCCCCTTAGAGTACCAAGAGACCCAGTACTTC	CSASPLEYQETQYF
TRBD1	NA	TRBV9	TRBJ1-1	TGTGCCAGCAGCGCCTACCTGGGACAGGGGTACACTGAAGCTTTCTTT	CASSAYLGQGYTEAFF
NA	NA	TRBV12-3/TRBV12-4	TRBJ2-5	TGTGCCACCCCTTTCTGGTCCGGGACCCGGGTGACCCAGTACTTC	CATPFWSGTRVTQYF
NA	many	TRBV28	TRBJ1-1	TGTGCCAGCAGTTTAGTAGATAACACTGAAGCTTTCTTT	CASSLVDNTEAFF
NA	many	TRBV21-1	TRBJ2-4	TGTGCCAGCAGCAATTGTCCGGGCTCAGCCAAAAACATTCAGTACTTC	CASSNCPGSAKNIQYF
NA	NA	TRBV19	TRBJ2-3	TGTGCCAGTAGTAGCGGGGGGACAGTCACAGATACGCAGTATTTT	CASSSGGTVTDTQYF
NA	many	TRBV6-2/TRBV6-3	TRBJ1-5	TGTGCCAGCAGTTCAGGGGTAACAGGCAATCAGCCCCAGCATTTT	CASSSGVTGNQPQHF
NA	NA	TRBV20-1	TRBJ2-7	TGCAGTGCTAGATTGTACGAGCAGTACTTC	CSARLYEQYF
NA	many	TRBV12-3/TRBV12-4	TRBJ2-1	TGTGCCAGCAACTCACAGGGTTTTGATGAGCAGTTCTTC	CASNSQGFDEQFF
NA	medium-sized	TRBV4-1	TRBJ1-1	TGCGCCAGCAGCCAACCTTGGCGCACTGAAGCTTTCTTT	CASSQPWRTEAFF
NA	once	TRBV7-9	TRBJ2-1	TGTTCCATCAGCCCCAGGGTCAATGAGCAGTTCTTC	CSISPRVNEQFF
NA	many	TRBV3-1	TRBJ2-2	TGTGCCAGCAGCCAAGATCCTCGGGGGAACCCGAACACCGGGGAGCTGTTTTTT	CASSQDPRGNPNTGELFF
NA	NA	TRBV28	TRBJ2-4	TGTGCCAGCAGTTCAAAACCGCGGGGTCCAAACATTCAGTACTTC	CASSSKPRGPNIQYF
NA	many	TRBV7-9	TRBJ2-3	TGTGCCAGCAGCCCGTCCGGGTCCGGGGGAGACAGGGCTGTGACAGATACGCAGTATTTT	CASSPSGSGGDRAVTDTQYF
NA	NA	TRBV7-2	TRBJ1-2	TGTGCCAGCAGCCTGGGCGGGTCTACAGGGATAAACTATGGCTACACCTTC	CASSLGGSTGINYGYTF
NA	few	TRBV7-9	TRBJ2-7	TGTGCCAGCAGCTTAGGTGAAGCGCGTGAGCAGTACTTC	CASSLGEAREQYF
TRBD1	many	TRBV5-1	TRBJ2-7	TGCGCCAGCAGCTCGCAGGGACAGGGGGCCAACGAGCAGTACTTC	CASSSQGQGANEQYF
TRBD2	many	TRBV7-2	TRBJ2-1	TGTGCCAGCAGCTCTCAAGCGGGGGGAATGGATGAGCAGTTCTTC	CASSSQAGGMDEQFF